These T cell receptor beta chains were read from a single sample in a study of cytomegalovirus exposure and HLA in healthy donors. Data came from immunoSEQ multiplex PCR; TCRdb stores just in-frame clones and leaves some out. This table has roughly 160,000 clones, approximately 80% appearing once. What was sequenced was PBMCs. The source is a man aged 30 to 45 in good health and CMV-seropositive. The CDR3 runs from the conserved cysteine through the conserved F or W. Each record gives: V gene, clone size, D gene, J gene, CDR3 DNA, CDR3 protein. D genes are given only for firm matches. Expanded clones are given a class, and other clones once, few, many or no size at all.

>TRBV2|-|TRBD1|TRBJ2-7
TGTGCCAGCGCCGGACAGGGGGCGGGTGAGCAGTACTTC
CASAGQGAGEQYF
>TRBV5-4|once|-|TRBJ1-1
TGTGCCAGCAGCTTGGACGGGGGGCCTGAAGCTTTCTTT
CASSLDGGPEAFF
>TRBV10-2|-|-|TRBJ1-2
TGCGCCAGCAGTGAGTCGAGGACAGCCTATGGCTACACCTTC
CASSESRTAYGYTF
>TRBV27|once|-|TRBJ2-3
TGTGCCAGCAATCGGGGGAGAAGTCCAGATACGCAGTATTTT
CASNRGRSPDTQYF
>TRBV19|-|TRBD1|TRBJ1-5
TGTGCCAGTAGTACCCGACAGGGGGCAGAACAGCCCCAGCATTTT
CASSTRQGAEQPQHF
>TRBV30|-|-|TRBJ2-7
TGTGCCTGGCAAACCCCGGGACAAACCTACGAGCAGTACTTC
CAWQTPGQTYEQYF
>TRBV5-1|once|-|TRBJ2-5
TGCGCCAGCAGCCAGGATCCGGCTCAAGAGACCCAGTACTTC
CASSQDPAQETQYF
>TRBV5-1|-|-|TRBJ2-5
TGCGCCAGCAGCTTGGGGGGACTGACGCAAGAGACCCAGTACTTC
CASSLGGLTQETQYF
>TRBV9|-|TRBD1|TRBJ1-6
TGTGCCAGCAGCGTAGATAGGGACAGGGGTTCCTATAATTCACCCCTCCACTTT
CASSVDRDRGSYNSPLHF
>TRBV2|few|TRBD1|TRBJ2-7
TGTGCCAGCAACCGGGACAGGGGCTACGAGCAGTACTTC
CASNRDRGYEQYF
>TRBV14|-|TRBD2|TRBJ2-5
TGTGCCAGCAGCCAAGTTACCCGATGGGGGAGGGCCCAGTACTTC
CASSQVTRWGRAQYF
>TRBV5-1|-|TRBD1|TRBJ1-1
TGCGCCAGCAGCTACAGGGGTGGGAACACTGAAGCTTTCTTT
CASSYRGGNTEAFF
>TRBV27|-|-|TRBJ2-5
TGTGCCAGCAGTCTGGGTGGGGGCCGTGAGACCCAGTACTTC
CASSLGGGRETQYF
>TRBV6-5|-|-|TRBJ2-5
TGTGCCAGCAGTTACCCACCCGGGACCAGGGGAGAGACCCAGTACTTC
CASSYPPGTRGETQYF